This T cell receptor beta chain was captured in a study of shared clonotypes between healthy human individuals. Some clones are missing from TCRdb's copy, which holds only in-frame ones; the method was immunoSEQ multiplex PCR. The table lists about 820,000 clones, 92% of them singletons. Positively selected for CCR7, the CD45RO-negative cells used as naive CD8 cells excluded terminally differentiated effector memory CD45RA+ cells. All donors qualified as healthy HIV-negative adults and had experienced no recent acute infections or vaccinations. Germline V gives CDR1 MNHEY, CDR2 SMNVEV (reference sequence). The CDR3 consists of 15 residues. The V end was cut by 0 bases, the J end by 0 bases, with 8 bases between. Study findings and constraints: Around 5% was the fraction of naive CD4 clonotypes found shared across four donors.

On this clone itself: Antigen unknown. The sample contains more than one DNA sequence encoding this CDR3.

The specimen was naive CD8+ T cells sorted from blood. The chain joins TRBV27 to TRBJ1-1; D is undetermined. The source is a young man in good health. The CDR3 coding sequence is TGTGCCAGCAGTTTATCGAGGGTCATGAACACTGAAGCTTTCTTT. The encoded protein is CASSLSRVMNTEAFF.